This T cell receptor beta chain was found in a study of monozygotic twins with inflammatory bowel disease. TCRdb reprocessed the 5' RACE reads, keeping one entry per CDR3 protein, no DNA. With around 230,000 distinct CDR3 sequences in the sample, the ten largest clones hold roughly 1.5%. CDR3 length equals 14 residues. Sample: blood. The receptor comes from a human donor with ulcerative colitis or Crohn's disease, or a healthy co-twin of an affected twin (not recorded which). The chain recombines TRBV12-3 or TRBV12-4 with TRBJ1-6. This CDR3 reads CASRRAGENSPLHF.